This TCR beta chain originates from a study of cytomegalovirus exposure and HLA in healthy donors. Donors were ostensibly healthy at sampling, although undocumented immune exposures were probable. A multiplex PCR was run with 60 Vbeta primers and 13 Jbeta primers. Method: immunoSEQ multiplex PCR; TCRdb's copy keeps in-frame clones and lacks some. There are around 140,000 clones in the sample; around 74% occur only once, and roughly 7.5% lies in the top ten. Germline V lookup: CDR1 GTSNPN, CDR2 SVGIG (reference sequence). The CDR3 is made up of 18 amino acids. V was shortened by 2 bases and J by 0 bases, with 17 bases between the two germline ends.

V gene TRBV30 combines with J gene TRBJ1-6; D not certain. Sequenced sample: PBMCs. The TCR comes from a male donor in good health and CMV-seronegative. CDR3 loop: CAWSSGKGLSSYNSPLHF. CDR3 coding DNA: TGTGCCTGGAGTAGCGGGAAGGGATTGAGCTCCTATAATTCACCCCTCCACTTT. The full variable domain, rest sourced from reference TRBV30 and TRBJ1-6, is SQTIHQWPATLVQPVGSPLSLECTVEGTSNPNLYWYRQAAGRGLQLLFYSVGIGQISSEVPQNLSASRPQDRQFILSSKKLLLSDSGFYLCAWSSGKGLSSYNSPLHFGNGTRLTVT.